This T cell receptor beta chain was recorded in a study of blood T cell repertoires in COVID-19 (TCRdb year 2020). Regarding the study in general: The collaborator samples originated in the United States, Italy and Spain and spanned the acute and convalescent phases of COVID-19. The prospective study material was composed of cDNA or gDNA derived from T cells, B-cell-depleted T cells, or PBMCs. Deeply sampled blood TCRbeta repertoires from subjects exposed to, actively infected with, or recovered from COVID-19 were included in the dataset. A freely available public database, intended as a resource for researchers studying the immune response to SARS-CoV-2, is where the repertoires were released. Samples came from the ongoing ImmuneRACE study (first 160 participants) plus 1,254 subjects from 6 global collaborators. The sample metadata nearly always contained a de-identified subject ID, COVID-19 status, age in years and sex. Where HLA class I and class II types were available, the types were taken from metadata supplied by the sample provider, not from assay-based typing.

CDR1 and CDR2 were assigned from the germline V gene as MNHEY and SVGEGT. The CDR3 holds 17 amino acids from the cysteine to the phenylalanine. The only DNA kept is the CDR3, 51 bases in frame from the first base. Trimming leaves V shorter by 4 bases and J shorter by 0 bases, with the junction holding 11 bases beyond the gene matches. TCRbeta CDR3 regions were amplified from genomic DNA using the immunoSEQ Assay, a bias-controlled multiplex PCR. The authors' pipeline ran thus. Nucleated cell counts per sample were estimated from amplification of reference gene primers within the assay. To quantify the absolute abundance of each unique TCRbeta CDR3 rearrangement, sequence reads were collapsed and filtered. For each sample, productive Simpson clonality was calculated by taking the square root of Simpson's diversity index across productive rearrangements. TCRdb carries this immuneACCESS record with in-frame sequences only. Its versions omit some clonotypes, under half of them owing to an unresolved V gene in the studies checked, with the rest unexplained. That table supplies the V and J calls and clone size; D and trimming were determined from the DNA. The sample table records some 300,000 clones; about 90% of these occur just once. Clones ranked in the top ten supply roughly 1% of the sample.

Regarding this clone: Its antigen is currently not known. No much larger clone is present one base from it, and per-base qualities are unavailable.

One collaborating source in Seattle enrolled patients while the patients were actively infected and followed the patients over time throughout the course of disease. The collaborating institutions used their own protocols to collect whole blood in K2EDTA tubes. For TCRbeta analysis, collaborator samples were shipped as frozen whole blood, as isolated PBMCs, or as DNA extracted from either sample type. General findings and caveats noted by the study authors: How much clinical and demographic metadata was included differed by source and by participant, and the metadata was provided uncurated.

The sequence was obtained from a woman aged 40-49 years with COVID-19, enrolled during active disease. Source material: peripheral blood. Recombination joined TRBV6-2 or TRBV6-3 with TRBJ2-7, and 8 bases in between align with TRBD2. This receptor carries the CDR3 CASSSHLLAEFSYEQYF. The bases are TGTGCCAGCAGTTCTCACTTACTAGCGGAATTCTCCTACGAGCAGTACTTC.